The clone carrying this T cell receptor (beta chain) was seen only a few times. V was clipped by 2 bases and J by 3 bases; unmatched bases: 8. The CDR3 is 15 amino acids. Germline CDR1 reads SGHRS; CDR2 reads YFSETQ. This entry is derived from a study of regulatory T cells in long-lasting Graves disease. Documented time point: persistent/refractory GD, antithyroid drugs over 5 years with positive TRAb. Researchers made the TCR library from RNA that was extracted from PBMCs. Investigators prepared the TCR beta libraries by applying iRepertoire HTBI primers and Arm-PCR of CDR3 regions. TCRdb redid the calling of the multiplex PCR reads with MiXCR, one entry per CDR3 protein. The sample holds almost 350,000 distinct CDR3 sequences, about 20% seen once.

Specimen: peripheral blood mononuclear cells (PBMCs), collected when the disease was refractory, from a patient treated with antithyroid drugs. This TCR came from a female donor with Graves disease. V usage is TRBV5-1 and J usage is TRBJ2-7; 7 bases agree with TRBD1. This CDR3 is CASSFGAGGRYEQYF. In DNA form, the CDR3 reads TGCGCCAGCAGCTTCGGGGCAGGGGGACGCTACGAGCAGTACTTC.